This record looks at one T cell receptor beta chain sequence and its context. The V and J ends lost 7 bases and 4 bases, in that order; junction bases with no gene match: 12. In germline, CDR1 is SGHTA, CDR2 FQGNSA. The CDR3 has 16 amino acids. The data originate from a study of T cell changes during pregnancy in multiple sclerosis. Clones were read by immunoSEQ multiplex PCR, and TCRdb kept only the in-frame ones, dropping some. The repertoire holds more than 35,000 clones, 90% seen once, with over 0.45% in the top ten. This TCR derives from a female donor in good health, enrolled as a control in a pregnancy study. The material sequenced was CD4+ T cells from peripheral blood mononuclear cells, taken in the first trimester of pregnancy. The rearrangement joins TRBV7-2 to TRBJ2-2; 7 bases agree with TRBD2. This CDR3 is CASTSRRGEGTGELFF. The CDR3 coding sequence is TGTGCCAGCACCTCCCGTCGGGGGGAGGGCACCGGGGAGCTGTTTTTT. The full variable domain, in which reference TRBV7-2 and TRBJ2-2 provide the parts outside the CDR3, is GAGVSQSPSNKVTEKGKDVELRCDPISGHTALYWYRQSLGQGLEFLIYFQGNSAPDKSGLPSDRFSAERTGGSVSTLTIQRTQQEDSAVYLCASTSRRGEGTGELFFGEGSRLTVL.